A single sample gave rise to the 32 T cell receptor beta chains below, sequenced in a study of siplizumab effects on memory and regulatory T cells (dated by TCRdb to between 2018 and 2020). The method behind the library was the immunoSEQ multiplex PCR assay. The immuneACCESS repertoire file appears here via TCRdb, limited to in-frame rearrangements. These files lack a portion of the clones; in checked studies, under half of the deficit traces to unresolved V genes, and the cause of the others is not known. The sample yields tens of thousands of clones; roughly 90% were counted once. 0.25% of the sample comes from the top ten. The sequenced sample consisted of naive CD4+ T cells sorted from blood. Explained via the paper, the cell subset or site label denotes: unstimulated naive T cells. The receptor set was obtained from a human donor in good health.

In this sample, this clone turned up a few times. The chain is built from TRBV2 and TRBJ1-3; 7 bases align to TRBD1. Germline CDR1 reads SNHLY; CDR2 reads FYNNEI. The CDR3 is made up of 14 amino acids. The trim removed 6 bases at V and 4 bases at J, leaving 6 bases unmatched. The CDR3 bases are TGTGCCAGCAGACTGACAGGGATCGGAAACACCATATATTTT. Its protein is CASRLTGIGNTIYF.

The rearrangement joins TRBV18 to TRBJ1-1, with D perhaps matching TRBD1 (5 bases). The CDR3 totals 14 residues. V was clipped by 6 bases and J by 6 bases, with 17 bases between them. Germline CDR1 KGHSH, CDR2 LQKENI. This CDR3 reads CASSNGGGVAEAFF. CDR3 in DNA: TGTGCCAGCTCGAATGGCGGGGGTGTTGCTGAAGCTTTCTTT.

The V and J genes are TRBV5-1 and TRBJ2-7; D gene ambiguous. Germline values: CDR1 SGHRS, CDR2 YFSETQ. V dropped 4 bases and J dropped 6 bases, with 17 bases sitting between them. The CDR3 contains 14 residues. CDR3 region: CASSLTFTLGEQYF. The CDR3 DNA reads as TGCGCCAGCAGCCTTACCTTCACCCTGGGCGAGCAGTACTTC.

The J gene is TRBJ1-4, the V gene TRBV15; D gene unclear. This CDR3 has 17 amino acids. CDR1 and CDR2 (germline): LNHNV, YYDKDF (reference sequence). Trimming shortened V by 0 bases and J by 2 bases, and 13 bases separated the two germline ends. The CDR3 DNA is TGTGCCACCAGCAGAGAAAGGGCGGGGTTCACTAATGAAAAACTGTTTTTT. Translation gives CATSRERAGFTNEKLFF.

The chain's CDR3 is CASSARTGGDYGYTF. The CDR3 DNA follows: TGTGCCAGCAGCGCCAGGACAGGGGGCGACTATGGCTACACCTTC. The chain couples TRBV6-1 to TRBJ1-2; TRBD1 agrees at 11 bases. CDR1 is MNHNS and CDR2 is SASEGT in the germline V gene. The J segment lost 3 bases and the V segment lost 6 bases, leaving 6 bases of the junction unmatched. The CDR3 loop spans 15 amino acids.

CDR3 sequence (DNA): TGTGCCAGTAGGACTTCCGGGGTGTTTGGGGGCAATCAGCCCCAGCATTTT. It codes for CASRTSGVFGGNQPQHF. The chain has TRBV19 and TRBJ1-5, with no clear D. Germline lookup yields CDR1 LNHDA and CDR2 SQIVND (reference sequence). The CDR3 length is 17 residues. Trimming pared 6 bases from V and 2 bases from J, leaving 20 bases between.

The count of this clone is one. J is TRBJ1-5 and V is TRBV19; TRBD1 is a possible D gene (6 bases). V shed 1 base and J shed 6 bases, with 10 bases lying between them. This CDR3 is 14 amino acids long. Per germline, CDR1 LNHDA and CDR2 SQIVND (reference sequence). CDR3 sequence reads: CASSIGHRAQPQHF. In DNA, the CDR3 is TGTGCCAGTAGTATAGGTCACAGGGCTCAGCCCCAGCATTTT. Filled out from reference TRBV19 and TRBJ1-5, the complete variable domain reads DGGITQSPKYLFRKEGQNVTLSCEQNLNHDAMYWYRQDPGQGLRLIYYSQIVNDFQKGDIAEGYSVSREKKESFPLTVTSAQKNPTAFYLCASSIGHRAQPQHFGDGTRLSIL.

The chain joins TRBV10-3 to TRBJ1-1, with D unresolved. This CDR3 has 17 residues. Trimming pared 1 base from V and 0 bases from J, leaving 15 bases between. The germline gives CDR1 ENHRY, CDR2 SYGVKD. Here the CDR3 reads CAISEYLVLGMNTEAFF. CDR3 nucleotides: TGTGCCATCAGTGAGTATCTAGTTCTGGGGATGAACACTGAAGCTTTCTTT.

The chain joins TRBV21-1 to TRBJ2-4; the D call of TRBD2 is as the table states it, not checked on the DNA. TRBV21-1 is given as a pseudogene. The CDR3 consists of 15 residues. This CDR3 reads CASSIAGVAKNIQYF. DNA of the CDR3: TGTGCCAGCAGCATAGCGGGAGTAGCCAAAAACATTCAGTACTTC.

This chain joins TRBV5-6 and TRBJ2-3; D not resolved. With 0 bases removed from V and 8 bases from J, the gap between germline ends came to 16 bases. CDR3 length equals 15 residues. Germline values: CDR1 SGHDT, CDR2 YYEEEE. CDR3 sequence: CASSLVKGRPGTQYF. The CDR3 nucleotides are TGTGCCAGCAGCTTGGTGAAGGGTAGACCAGGTACGCAGTATTTT.

J is TRBJ2-4 and V is TRBV5-6; TRBD1 matches at 9 bases. The CDR3 covers 14 residues. CDR1 and CDR2 (germline): SGHDT, YYEEEE. With 3 bases clipped from V and 6 bases from J, the junction kept 4 bases outside the gene matches. This CDR3 reads CASSSRTGANIQYF. Written as DNA, the CDR3 is TGTGCCAGCAGCTCAAGGACAGGGGCAAACATTCAGTACTTC. Full variable domain (remainder filled in from reference TRBV5-6 and TRBJ2-4): DAGVTQSPTHLIKTRGQQVTLRCSPKSGHDTVSWYQQALGQGPQFIFQYYEEEERQRGNFPDRFSGHQFPNYSSELNVNALLLGDSALYLCASSSRTGANIQYFGAGTRLSVL.

This sequence joins TRBV6-6 and TRBJ2-1, with 11 bases identical to TRBD2. This CDR3 spans 15 amino acids. Looked up from germline, CDR1 is MNHNY and CDR2 is SVGAGI (reference sequence). V lost 5 bases and J lost 8; bases outside the gene matches: 8. The CDR3 region is CASSDSSGRAHEQFF. CDR3 DNA: TGTGCCAGCAGTGACAGTAGCGGGAGGGCCCATGAGCAGTTCTTC.

This clone came up once. The V gene is TRBV5-1, the J gene TRBJ2-1, with D perhaps matching TRBD2 (6 bases). CDR1 and CDR2 (germline): SGHRS, YFSETQ. Deletions cut 0 bases from V and 0 bases from J, with 7 bases between. The CDR3 is 15 amino acids. The CDR3 DNA follows: TGCGCCAGCAGCTTGGTCGGGGGCTCCTACAATGAGCAGTTCTTC. This codes for CASSLVGGSYNEQFF.

V is TRBV23-1 and J is TRBJ2-1; a weak D match, TRBD1 (6 bases). TRBV23-1 is recorded as an ORF, its role being uncertain. CDR3 length: 18 amino acids. V was shortened by 6 bases and J by 0 bases, with 21 bases between the two germline ends. The CDR3 sequence is CASRQSMGALSSYNEQFF. The CDR3 region has the DNA TGCGCCAGCAGGCAGTCTATGGGGGCTCTCAGCTCCTACAATGAGCAGTTCTTC.

The chain carries TRBV2 and TRBJ1-5; D call uncertain. Trimming cost V 3 bases and J 1 base, with 10 bases left between them. There are 15 residues in the CDR3. Germline values: CDR1 SNHLY, CDR2 FYNNEI. The CDR3 sequence is CASSEERSSNQPQHF. The CDR3, as DNA: TGTGCCAGCAGTGAGGAGCGTTCAAGCAATCAGCCCCAGCATTTT. Full variable domain (outside the CDR3, taken from reference TRBV2 and TRBJ1-5): EPEVTQTPSHQVTQMGQEVILRCVPISNHLYFYWYRQILGQKVEFLVSFYNNEISEKSEIFDDQFSVERPDGSNFTLKIRSTKLEDSAMYFCASSEERSSNQPQHFGDGTRLSIL.

The rearrangement links TRBV12-2 to TRBJ1-4. TRBV12-2 is classified as a pseudogene. The CDR3 length is 15 residues. The CDR3 here is CASRSRTNQGEKLFF. The CDR3 DNA reads as TGTGCAAGTCGCTCCCGAACTAACCAAGGCGAAAAACTGTTTTTT.

This clone was detected only once. CDR3: CASSGLAGLQNEQYF. The CDR3 nucleotides are TGCGCCAGCAGCGGATTAGCGGGATTACAGAACGAGCAGTACTTC. The chain couples TRBV5-1 to TRBJ2-7, with 8 bases matching TRBD2. Germline V gives CDR1 SGHRS, CDR2 YFSETQ. Trimming at V came to 4 bases and at J to 5 bases, leaving 11 bases not matched to a gene. This CDR3 has 15 residues.

A few counts support this clone. This chain links TRBV7-2 with TRBJ2-3; no clear D. V was cut by 0 bases and J by 4 bases, with 5 bases left in between. Germline V gene sequence: CDR1 SGHTA, CDR2 FQGNSA. This CDR3 is 13 amino acids long. The CDR3 region has the DNA TGTGCCAGCAGCTTAGCAGGAGCAGATACGCAGTATTTT. Its translation is CASSLAGADTQYF. Supplemented by reference TRBV7-2 and TRBJ2-3, the full variable domain reads GAGVSQSPSNKVTEKGKDVELRCDPISGHTALYWYRQSLGQGLEFLIYFQGNSAPDKSGLPSDRFSAERTGGSVSTLTIQRTQQEDSAVYLCASSLAGADTQYFGPGTRLTVL.

The chain couples TRBV11-3 to TRBJ2-5; possibly TRBD1 or TRBD2 for D (5 bases each). This CDR3 is 15 amino acids long. The germline V and J ends were trimmed by 1 base and 5 bases, with 14 bases remaining between them. Germline V gene data show CDR1 as SGHNT and CDR2 as YENEEA. The CDR3 nucleotides are TGTGCCAGCAGCTTAGGTGCCAGGGAGAAGGAGACCCAGTACTTC. This gives the protein CASSLGAREKETQYF.

The V gene is TRBV19, the J gene TRBJ1-5; D remains ambiguous. The CDR3 covers 14 residues. The germline V gene has CDR1 LNHDA and CDR2 SQIVND (reference sequence). Trimming left V 9 bases short and J 0 bases short, with 12 bases between. Here the CDR3 DNA reads TGTGCCAGCAAGATAGGCAGTAGCAATCAGCCCCAGCATTTT. This gives the protein CASKIGSSNQPQHF. The whole variable domain, filled in from reference TRBV19 and TRBJ1-5, reads DGGITQSPKYLFRKEGQNVTLSCEQNLNHDAMYWYRQDPGQGLRLIYYSQIVNDFQKGDIAEGYSVSREKKESFPLTVTSAQKNPTAFYLCASKIGSSNQPQHFGDGTRLSIL.

The chain combines TRBV27 with TRBJ1-4; TRBD1 aligns across 9 bases. This CDR3 comprises 14 residues. Germline values: CDR1 MNHEY, CDR2 SMNVEV (reference sequence). Unmatched junction bases numbered 6, after V lost 5 bases and J lost 8 bases. CDR3 DNA: TGTGCCAGCAGTGCACTGGACAGGGGCGAAAAACTGTTTTTT. It is translated as CASSALDRGEKLFF.

V is TRBV7-9 and J is TRBJ1-1; TRBD1 is a possible D gene (6 bases). The germline V gene encodes CDR1 SEHNR and CDR2 FQNEAQ (reference sequence). V was shortened by 2 bases and J by 8 bases, with 15 bases between the two germline ends. The CDR3 runs to 14 residues. CDR3 bases: TGTGCCAGCAGCTTACCCCGAGGAGACAGGGAAGCTTTCTTT. It specifies CASSLPRGDREAFF.

The V and J genes are TRBV19 and TRBJ1-1; D not resolved. The germline CDR1 and CDR2 sequences are LNHDA and SQIVND (reference sequence). Trimming removed 6 bases at V and 0 bases at J, with 11 bases between. The CDR3 loop spans 14 amino acids. This chain's CDR3 is CASRPTHMNTEAFF. The DNA for the CDR3 is TGTGCCAGTAGGCCGACACACATGAACACTGAAGCTTTCTTT.

This rearrangement joins TRBV5-1 to TRBJ1-4; unclear D gene. The CDR3 covers 15 residues. The germline V and J ends were trimmed by 5 bases and 1 base, with 12 bases remaining between them. The germline gives CDR1 SGHRS, CDR2 YFSETQ. This CDR3 reads CASSTRPGTNEKLFF. CDR3 bases: TGCGCCAGCAGTACGAGGCCAGGAACTAATGAAAAACTGTTTTTT.

The chain combines TRBV5-1 with TRBJ1-1; D might be TRBD1 (5 bases). CDR1 SGHRS and CDR2 YFSETQ come from the germline V gene. Trimming cost V 0 bases and J 4 bases, with 19 bases left between them. The CDR3 is made up of 17 amino acids. CDR3 loop: CASSLASSGSVLTEAFF. In nucleotides, the CDR3 is TGCGCCAGCAGCTTGGCCAGTTCAGGGTCAGTACTCACTGAAGCTTTCTTT.

The V call is TRBV19, the J call TRBJ2-3, with D perhaps TRBD1 (6 bases). Germline V gene data show CDR1 as LNHDA and CDR2 as SQIVND (reference sequence). Between the trimmed V and J ends, which lost 5 bases and 3 bases, there was a span of 18 bases. The CDR3 is made up of 16 amino acids. CDR3 sequence: CASSREGGWRTDTQYF. CDR3 nucleotides: TGTGCCAGTAGTCGAGAAGGGGGATGGAGAACAGATACGCAGTATTTT. The full variable domain, its missing parts supplied by reference TRBV19 and TRBJ2-3, is DGGITQSPKYLFRKEGQNVTLSCEQNLNHDAMYWYRQDPGQGLRLIYYSQIVNDFQKGDIAEGYSVSREKKESFPLTVTSAQKNPTAFYLCASSREGGWRTDTQYFGPGTRLTVL.

The V gene is TRBV18, the J gene TRBJ1-6; unclear D gene. V was trimmed by 3 bases and J by 10 bases, leaving 25 bases between them. The length of the CDR3 is 18 residues. Germline loops: CDR1 KGHSH, CDR2 LQKENI. CDR3 region: CASSPRGFSPFGGSPLHF. For the CDR3, the DNA is TGTGCCAGCTCACCGCGGGGATTTTCTCCATTTGGTGGATCACCCCTCCACTTT.

The V gene is TRBV5-5, the J gene TRBJ2-1; D not resolved. Germline values: CDR1 SGHKS, CDR2 YYEKEE (reference sequence). Trimming cost V 0 bases and J 6 bases, with 13 bases left between them. The CDR3 runs to 15 residues. The CDR3 region has the DNA TGTGCCAGCAGCTTGGGTCTAGGTTCGAGCAATGAGCAGTTCTTC. It yields the protein CASSLGLGSSNEQFF.

This sequence joins TRBV7-2 and TRBJ2-7, with TRBD2 matching over 12 bases. Looked up from germline, CDR1 is SGHTA and CDR2 is FQGNSA. This CDR3 has 18 residues. V was pared by 6 bases and J by 0 bases, with 12 bases of the junction left unmatched. CDR3 bases: TGTGCCAGCAGTCGAACACGACTAGCGGGGGCCCTCTCCTACGAGCAGTACTTC. As protein: CASSRTRLAGALSYEQYF.

This chain joins TRBV2 and TRBJ1-5; possibly TRBD1 for D (5 bases). This CDR3 contains 16 residues. The V gene's germline CDR1 is SNHLY and CDR2 FYNNEI. V was shortened by 2 bases and J by 0 bases, with 11 bases between the two germline ends. The CDR3: CASSEQGRSSNQPQHF. The CDR3 bases are TGTGCCAGCAGTGAACAGGGTCGAAGTAGCAATCAGCCCCAGCATTTT.

The V gene is TRBV6-5, the J gene TRBJ2-7; D is perhaps TRBD2 (6 bases). V was shortened by 10 bases and J by 2 bases, with 18 bases between the two germline ends. Germline CDR1 reads MNHEY; CDR2 reads SVGAGI. This CDR3 is 14 amino acids long. Written as DNA, the CDR3 is TGTGCCACCCACCGGGGGAGCTTTACCTACGAGCAGTACTTC. It codes for CATHRGSFTYEQYF.

The chain couples TRBV19 to TRBJ2-5, with D uncertain. There are 11 residues in the CDR3. Between the trimmed V and J ends, which lost 3 bases and 5 bases, there was a span of 4 bases. The germline V gene encodes CDR1 LNHDA and CDR2 SQIVND (reference sequence). In DNA, the CDR3 is TGTGCCAGTAGTATTCAGGAGACCCAGTACTTC. Translation: CASSIQETQYF.